This entry lists 32 T cell receptor beta chains sequenced from one sample in a study of blood T cells in healthy people across ages. A J-beta primer mix and a sample-barcoded 5' primer were used in a second PCR of roughly 7 to 12 cycles. TCRdb redid the calling of the 5' RACE reads with MiXCR, one entry per CDR3 protein. The sample has 1.5 million to 2 million distinct CDR3 sequences, about 39% seen once; the top ten hold roughly 23%. Sequenced sample: blood. These receptors came from a human donor in good health.

The chain couples TRBV27 to TRBJ1-1, with D possibly being TRBD1 (5 bases). V was pared by 5 bases and J by 0 bases, with 13 bases between. The CDR3 extends over 15 amino acids. Germline CDR1 reads MNHEY; CDR2 reads SMNVEV (reference sequence). The CDR3 DNA follows: TGTGCCAGCAGTACAGGAGTTCTAATGAACACTGAAGCTTTCTTT. It codes for CASSTGVLMNTEAFF.

The chain employs TRBV21-1 and TRBJ2-1; TRBD1, the table's D call, lacks a check against the DNA. TRBV21-1 constitutes a pseudogene. This CDR3 region has 13 residues. The CDR3 is CASPTRGYNEQFF. CDR3 nucleotide sequence: TGTGCCAGCCCGACCCGGGGTTACAATGAGCAGTTCTTC.

The chain carries TRBV6-5 and TRBJ2-2, with a possible D match to TRBD2 (5 bases). The V and J ends lost 8 bases and 6 bases respectively, with 10 bases between them. This CDR3 comprises 12 residues. Germline V gene sequence: CDR1 MNHEY, CDR2 SVGAGI. The chain's CDR3 is CASRGPAGELFF. DNA of the CDR3: TGTGCCAGCCGCGGGCCGGCCGGGGAGCTGTTTTTT.

The rearrangement links TRBV12-5 to TRBJ2-6; D remains ambiguous. Between the trimmed V and J ends, which lost 6 bases and 2 bases, there was a span of 8 bases. CDR1 LGHNT and CDR2 FRNRAP come from the germline V gene. The CDR3 runs 14 residues. The CDR3 DNA reads as TGTGCTAGTGGACCTGACCCTGGGGCCAACGTCCTGACTTTC. Its protein product is CASGPDPGANVLTF.

The CDR3 sequence is CASRRRQGGETQYF. The CDR3 DNA reads TGTGCCAGCCGCCGCAGGCAGGGAGGGGAGACCCAGTACTTC. The gene calls are TRBV12-3 or TRBV12-4 and TRBJ2-5; 7 bases are a match to TRBD2. Germline trimming cut 8 bases from V and 5 bases from J; bases unmatched to any gene: 11. The CDR3 length is 14 residues.

The V gene is TRBV18, the J gene TRBJ2-1; 9 bases align to TRBD2. CDR3 length: 20 amino acids. The junction had 20 bases not matched to a gene; V was cut back by 0 bases and J by 8 bases. Germline values: CDR1 KGHSH, CDR2 LQKENI. CDR3 DNA sequence: TGTGCCAGCTCACCACCGGAGCAGGGCCCTTTGCGGGGGGGCATTGATGAGCAGTTCTTC. Protein: CASSPPEQGPLRGGIDEQFF.

A few counts support this clonotype. The chain joins TRBV12-3 or TRBV12-4 to TRBJ2-5; 9 bases map to TRBD1. The CDR3 consists of 21 residues. With 1 base clipped from V and 2 bases from J, the junction kept 20 bases outside the gene matches. Here the CDR3 reads CASSLVRGSVENRGQQETQYF. For the CDR3, the DNA is TGTGCCAGCAGTTTAGTAAGGGGCTCGGTCGAGAACAGGGGGCAACAAGAGACCCAGTACTTC.

The chain recombines TRBV12-3 or TRBV12-4 with TRBJ1-6; D is unclear. The V and J ends lost 3 bases and 7 bases respectively, with 10 bases between them. This CDR3 comprises 14 residues. The CDR3, as DNA: TGTGCCAGCAGTTTTTTTGCGAGGAATTCACCCCTCCACTTT. Its protein is CASSFFARNSPLHF.

This clonotype was observed a handful of times. The chain couples TRBV20-1 to TRBJ1-2, with a tentative D call TRBD1 (6 bases). Germline-derived CDR1 and CDR2 are DFQATT and SNEGSKA (reference sequence). There are 12 residues in the CDR3. V dropped 5 bases and J dropped 8 bases, with 15 bases sitting between them. CDR3 bases: TGCAGTGCTCCGGACAGTCGATTCGGCTACACCTTC. It specifies CSAPDSRFGYTF.

This clonotype was observed many times. The V call is TRBV6-2 or TRBV6-3, the J call TRBJ2-3; D is undetermined. There are 12 residues in the CDR3. Germline V gene data show CDR1 as MNHEY and CDR2 as SVGEGT. V was shortened by 2 bases and J by 5 bases, with 5 bases between the two germline ends. The CDR3 nucleotides are TGTGCCAGCAGTTACCGCCGAGATACGCAGTATTTT. This codes for CASSYRRDTQYF.

This clonotype occurred a few times. V and J are TRBV13 and TRBJ1-2; possible D gene TRBD1, 6 bases. Germline V gives CDR1 PRHDT, CDR2 FYEKMQ (reference sequence). Trimming pared 0 bases from V and 7 bases from J, leaving 9 bases between. CDR3 length: 13 residues. CDR3 nucleotide sequence: TGTGCCAGCAGCTTAGGCAGGGGAAGTGGCTACACCTTC. Translated, it gives CASSLGRGSGYTF.

The chain combines TRBV13 with TRBJ1-2; D is unclear. Germline V lookup: CDR1 PRHDT, CDR2 FYEKMQ (reference sequence). The CDR3 sequence is 13 residues long. Trimming cost V 0 bases and J 8 bases, with 10 bases left between them. CDR3 nucleotide sequence: TGTGCCAGCAGCTTAGGCCGCGGGGAAGGCTACACCTTC. Its translation is CASSLGRGEGYTF.

This clonotype has just a few counts. The chain links TRBV7-3 to TRBJ2-3, with D perhaps matching TRBD1 or TRBD2 (5 bases each). Germline V gene lookup returns CDR1 SGHTA and CDR2 FQGTGA. Trimming removed 4 bases at V and 3 bases at J, with 17 bases between. The CDR3 is 16 residues long. CDR3 in DNA: TGTGCCAGCAGCTCCCTGCCTGGGTGGGGGACAGATACGCAGTATTTT. It translates to CASSSLPGWGTDTQYF. Full variable domain (rest looked up from reference TRBV7-3 and TRBJ2-3): GAGVSQTPSNKVTEKGKYVELRCDPISGHTALYWYRQSLGQGPEFLIYFQGTGAADDSGLPNDRFFAVRPEGSVSTLKIQRTERGDSAVYLCASSSLPGWGTDTQYFGPGTRLTVL.

The chain joins TRBV28 to TRBJ1-1; weak D call: TRBD1 (6 bases). CDR3 size: 14 residues. CDR1 is MDHEN and CDR2 is SYDVKM in the germline V gene. V dropped 4 bases and J dropped 5 bases, with 14 bases sitting between them. In DNA form, the CDR3 reads TGTGCCAGCAGTTCCACCTCTGGACAGACTGAAGCTTTCTTT. The encoded protein is CASSSTSGQTEAFF.

The chain uses TRBV5-6 and TRBJ2-7; maybe TRBD1 (6 bases). The CDR3 covers 14 residues. The V gene's germline CDR1 is SGHDT and CDR2 YYEEEE. V was trimmed by 6 bases and J by 3 bases, leaving 16 bases between them. CDR3 in DNA: TGTGCCAGCACCGAACAGGGATACCACTACGAGCAGTACTTC. Its protein is CASTEQGYHYEQYF.

V gene TRBV27 combines with J gene TRBJ2-1; 10 nucleotides match TRBD2. Per germline, CDR1 MNHEY and CDR2 SMNVEV (reference sequence). This CDR3 comprises 18 residues. V lost 6 bases to trimming and J lost 2 bases; unmatched junction nucleotides: 13. CDR3 nucleotides: TGTGCCAGCAGCCTTAGCGGGGGGAGCTCTTCGACCTACAATGAGCAGTTCTTC. It specifies CASSLSGGSSSTYNEQFF.

This clonotype showed up many times. The chain recombines TRBV29-1 with TRBJ2-7; no reliable D call. Per germline, CDR1 SQVTM and CDR2 ANQGSEA. The CDR3 is 12 residues long. Trimming stripped 2 bases from V and 3 bases from J, with 8 bases between. The CDR3 reads CSVEYPNYEQYF. The DNA for the CDR3 is TGCAGCGTTGAATACCCCAACTACGAGCAGTACTTC.

The rearrangement joins TRBV20-1 to TRBJ2-3; D is uncertain. Trimming pared 5 bases from V and 2 bases from J, leaving 8 bases between. The CDR3 consists of 12 residues. Germline assignment: CDR1 DFQATT and CDR2 SNEGSKA (reference sequence). CDR3 sequence (DNA): TGCAGTGCTTCTATCCCCACAGATACGCAGTATTTT. Protein product: CSASIPTDTQYF.

The rearrangement uses TRBV5-1 and TRBJ2-3; possible D gene TRBD2, 7 bases. Deletions cut 0 bases from V and 4 bases from J, with 12 bases between. This CDR3 comprises 15 residues. The germline CDR1 and CDR2 sequences are SGHRS and YFSETQ. Here the CDR3 DNA reads TGCGCCAGCAGCTTGGAGGGGGGGCCCCCAGATACGCAGTATTTT. Translated: CASSLEGGPPDTQYF.

Only one count was recorded for this clonotype. The chain employs TRBV27 and TRBJ1-2, with a weak D call TRBD1 (5 bases). The CDR3 spans 16 residues. The V end lost 3 bases, the J end lost 0 bases, and 14 bases lay between the germline ends. Germline CDR1 MNHEY, CDR2 SMNVEV (reference sequence). For the CDR3, the DNA is TGTGCCAGCAGTTTGTGGGGGATGAGGCCTAACTATGGCTACACCTTC. Its protein product is CASSLWGMRPNYGYTF.

This chain joins TRBV7-6 and TRBJ2-6; no reliable D call. This CDR3 is 15 amino acids long. Germline lookup yields CDR1 SGHVS and CDR2 FNYEAQ. The germline V and J ends were trimmed by 1 base and 5 bases, with 9 bases remaining between them. CDR3 nucleotide sequence: TGTGCCAGCAGCTTAGAACCCGGACGGGCCAACGTCCTGACTTTC. Translating gives CASSLEPGRANVLTF.

The sample holds a few counts of this clonotype. This chain joins TRBV10-3 and TRBJ2-5, with 8 bases that match TRBD1. This CDR3 spans 13 amino acids. Trimming took 6 bases from V and 1 from J; bases not matched to a gene: 1. Germline CDR1 and CDR2: ENHRY and SYGVKD. In DNA form, the CDR3 reads TGTGCCATCAGCGGACAGGGCCAAGAGACCCAGTACTTC. It translates to CAISGQGQETQYF.

This clonotype was observed a handful of times. The J gene is TRBJ2-3, the V gene TRBV29-1, with D tentatively TRBD1 (7 bases). The V and J ends lost 3 bases and 0 bases respectively, with 10 bases between them. The CDR3 totals 14 residues. In germline, CDR1 is SQVTM, CDR2 ANQGSEA. The CDR3 region is CSVDQGGSTDTQYF. The CDR3 coding sequence is TGCAGCGTTGATCAGGGGGGTAGCACAGATACGCAGTATTTT.

This chain connects TRBV15 to TRBJ2-3, with TRBD2 matching 10 bases. There are 21 residues in the CDR3. V shed 0 bases and J 2 bases; nucleotides not matched to a gene: 17. Germline assignment: CDR1 LNHNV and CDR2 YYDKDF (reference sequence). CDR3 bases: TGTGCCACCAGCAGAGATGAGAGCAGTAGCGGGGGGCCCGGATACACAGATACGCAGTATTTT. Encoded protein: CATSRDESSSGGPGYTDTQYF. Drawing the rest from reference TRBV15 and TRBJ2-3, the complete variable domain is DAMVIQNPRYQVTQFGKPVTLSCSQTLNHNVMYWYQQKSSQAPKLLFHYYDKDFNNEADTPDNFQSRRPNTSFCFLDIRSPGLGDTAMYLCATSRDESSSGGPGYTDTQYFGPGTRLTVL.

This chain connects TRBV4-3 to TRBJ2-7; D gene ambiguous. Germline values: CDR1 LGHNA, CDR2 YSLEER. The V end was cut by 0 bases, the J end by 2 bases, with 11 bases between. The CDR3 consists of 15 residues. DNA for the CDR3: TGCGCCAGCAGCCAAGACCGACGGGCCGCCTACGAGCAGTACTTC. This gives the protein CASSQDRRAAYEQYF.

The V call is TRBV20-1, the J call TRBJ2-5; a weak D match, TRBD2 (5 bases). CDR3 length: 14 residues. The germline V and J ends were trimmed by 6 bases and 11 bases, with 25 bases remaining between them. From germline, CDR1 is DFQATT and CDR2 SNEGSKA (reference sequence). The CDR3, as DNA: TGCAGTGCCAGTAAGGAGGCTTCCTACAATGAGCAGTACTTC. Its protein product is CSASKEASYNEQYF.

This clonotype occurred a few times. The chain joins TRBV6-5 to TRBJ1-2; 7 bases agree with TRBD1. Trimming cost V 5 bases and J 10 bases; bases outside gene matches: 7. CDR1 and CDR2 from the germline V gene are MNHEY and SVGAGI. This CDR3 is 12 amino acids long. CDR3 residues: CASSKSTGHYTF. Written as DNA, the CDR3 is TGTGCCAGCAGTAAGTCGACAGGGCACTACACCTTC.

V is TRBV9 and J is TRBJ2-3, with D unresolved. CDR1 is SGDLS, CDR2 YYNGEE, per germline. This CDR3 is 12 amino acids long. Trimming removed 6 bases at V and 0 bases at J, with 5 bases between. CDR3 bases: TGTGCCAGCAACCGTAGCACAGATACGCAGTATTTT. This codes for CASNRSTDTQYF.

The chain joins TRBV12-3 or TRBV12-4 to TRBJ1-4; TRBD1 is a possible D gene (6 bases). Trimming took off 6 bases at V and 6 bases at J, with 17 bases between the two ends. This CDR3 region has 15 residues. The CDR3 DNA reads TGTGCCAGCAGCTCGACCGGACAGACCGATGAAAAACTGTTTTTT. This encodes CASSSTGQTDEKLFF.

The rearrangement joins TRBV7-2 to TRBJ2-1; D might be TRBD1 or TRBD2, each matching 5 bases. This CDR3 comprises 16 residues. Trimming removed 5 bases at V and 5 bases at J, with 19 bases between. The germline CDR1 and CDR2 sequences are SGHTA and FQGNSA. The CDR3 region is CASSRGGGFMNNEQFF. The CDR3 DNA follows: TGTGCCAGCAGCAGAGGTGGGGGTTTCATGAACAATGAGCAGTTCTTC.

The sample holds a few counts of this clonotype. This chain links TRBV7-2 with TRBJ2-3; possible D gene TRBD2, 6 bases. Per germline, CDR1 SGHTA and CDR2 FQGNSA. The CDR3 totals 17 residues. V lost 1 base, J lost 6 bases, and 20 bases lay in between. DNA for the CDR3: TGTGCCAGCAGCTTAGTTGGGCTAGCGTCCCCGTCGGATACGCAGTATTTT. This gives the protein CASSLVGLASPSDTQYF. The full variable domain, its missing parts supplied by reference TRBV7-2 and TRBJ2-3, is GAGVSQSPSNKVTEKGKDVELRCDPISGHTALYWYRQSLGQGLEFLIYFQGNSAPDKSGLPSDRFSAERTGGSVSTLTIQRTQQEDSAVYLCASSLVGLASPSDTQYFGPGTRLTVL.

Comment on this clonotype: One junction end disagrees with the germline gene, perhaps due to a read error. The CDR3 here is CASTYYNGQFF. DNA of the CDR3: TGTGCCAGCACCTACTACAATGGGCAGTTCTTC. The rearrangement links TRBV12-3 or TRBV12-4 to TRBJ2-1; D not certain. The CDR3 is 11 amino acids.